This T cell receptor beta chain was retrieved from a study of graft-versus-host responses after intestinal transplantation. Study background: Anti-thymocyte globulin induction preceded around 3 years of tacrolimus and steroid maintenance in all recipients.

The table lists this clone with a few counts. Its antigen remains unknown. This sample also contains other DNA sequences that code for the same CDR3. Study results and caveats: Early post-transplant HvG declines were associated with peak circulating GvH clone levels. High graft-versus-host to host-versus-graft clonal ratios were seen in allografts of patients with graft-donor T cell macrochimerism.

Clones were read by immunoSEQ multiplex PCR, and TCRdb kept only the in-frame ones, dropping some. The table lists over 75,000 clones, around nine tenths of them singletons, with around 8% in the top ten. V was cut by 0 bases and J by 5 bases, with 11 bases left in between. This CDR3 is built from 15 residues. Per germline, CDR1 MNHEY and CDR2 SVGAGI. V is TRBV6-5 and J is TRBJ2-1; TRBD2 might be the D (7 bases). The receptor was isolated from a human donor who was the organ donor for an intestinal transplant. This material consisted of unstimulated CD8+ T cells sorted from spleen or lymph node cells, taken before transplant. The DNA of the CDR3 is TGTGCCAGCAGTTACTCGGGGGGGCCGAACAATGAGCAGTTCTTC. It codes for CASSYSGGPNNEQFF.